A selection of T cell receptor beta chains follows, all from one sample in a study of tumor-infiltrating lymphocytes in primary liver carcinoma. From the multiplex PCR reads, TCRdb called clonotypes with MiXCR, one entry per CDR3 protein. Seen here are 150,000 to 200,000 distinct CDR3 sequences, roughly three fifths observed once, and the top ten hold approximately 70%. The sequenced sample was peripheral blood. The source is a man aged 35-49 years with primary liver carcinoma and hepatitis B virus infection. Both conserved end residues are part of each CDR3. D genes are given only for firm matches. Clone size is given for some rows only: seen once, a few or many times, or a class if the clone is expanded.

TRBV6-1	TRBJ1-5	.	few	CASSERGPSSNQPQHF	TGTGCCAGCAGTGAACGGGGCCCCAGTAGCAATCAGCCCCAGCATTTT
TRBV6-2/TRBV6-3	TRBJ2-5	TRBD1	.	CASRPTGGETQYF	TGTGCCAGCAGACCGACAGGGGGGGAGACCCAGTACTTC
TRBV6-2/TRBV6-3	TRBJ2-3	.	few	CASKSDTQYF	TGTGCCAGCAAATCGGATACGCAGTATTTT
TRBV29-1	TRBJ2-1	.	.	CSVETSNHNEQFF	TGCAGCGTTGAAACTAGCAACCACAATGAGCAGTTCTTC
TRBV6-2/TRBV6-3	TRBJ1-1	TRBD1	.	CASSYGTARTEAFF	TGTGCCAGCAGTTACGGGACAGCCAGGACTGAAGCTTTCTTT
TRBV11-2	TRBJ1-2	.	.	CASSPPGDTGYTF	TGTGCCAGCAGTCCCCCAGGGGATACCGGCTACACCTTC
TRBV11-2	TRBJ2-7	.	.	CASSLMGGGSCEQYF	TGTGCCAGCAGCTTAATGGGGGGGGGCTCCTGCGAGCAGTACTTC
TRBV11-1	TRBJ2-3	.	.	CASSLSNAADTEYF	TGTGCCAGCAGCCTCTCGAACGCTGCAGATACGGAGTATTTT
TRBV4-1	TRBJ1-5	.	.	CASSQNTGWAKPQHF	TGCGCCAGCAGCCAAAACACAGGGTGGGCTAAGCCCCAGCATTTT
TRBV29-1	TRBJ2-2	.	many	CSAAAGNTGELFF	TGCAGCGCCGCGGCAGGGAACACCGGGGAGCTGTTTTTT
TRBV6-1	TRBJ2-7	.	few	CASSERRHEQYF	TGTGCCAGCAGTGAACGGCGGCACGAGCAGTACTTC
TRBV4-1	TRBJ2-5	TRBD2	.	CVSSQDRGLANTKETQYF	TGCGTCAGCAGCCAAGATAGGGGACTAGCCAATACAAAAGAGACCCAGTACTTC
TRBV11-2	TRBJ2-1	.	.	CTSSFRTGVQNEQFF	TGTACCAGCAGCTTCCGGACGGGAGTACAAAATGAGCAGTTCTTC
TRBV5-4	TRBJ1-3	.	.	CASGLSGNTIYF	TGTGCCAGCGGGCTCTCTGGAAACACCATATATTTT
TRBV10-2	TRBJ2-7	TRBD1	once	CASSDGSDRGRVEQYF	TGCGCCAGCAGTGATGGGAGTGACAGGGGGCGAGTCGAGCAGTACTTC
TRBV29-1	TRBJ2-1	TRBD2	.	CSARDTGGSNEQFF	TGCAGCGCACGGGACACGGGGGGGTCCAATGAGCAGTTCTTC
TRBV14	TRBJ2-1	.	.	CASSQWGPYNEQFF	TGTGCCAGCAGCCAGTGGGGACCCTACAATGAGCAGTTCTTC
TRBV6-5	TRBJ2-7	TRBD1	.	CASSYSRDSPYEQYF	TGTGCCAGCAGTTACTCTAGGGACAGCCCCTACGAGCAGTACTTC
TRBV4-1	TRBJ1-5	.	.	CASSRSGLSNQPQHF	TGCGCCAGCAGCCGCTCTGGCCTTAGCAATCAGCCCCAGCATTTT
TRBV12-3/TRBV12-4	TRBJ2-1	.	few	CASSFRTGGDEQFF	TGTGCCAGCAGTTTTAGGACCGGAGGAGATGAGCAGTTCTTC
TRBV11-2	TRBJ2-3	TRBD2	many	CASSPLGGGVGTDTQYF	TGTGCCAGCAGCCCCCTCGGGGGGGGCGTGGGGACAGATACGCAGTATTTT
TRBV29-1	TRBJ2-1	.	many	CSVEVFSSWVF	TGCAGCGTTGAAGTCTTTAGCAGTTGGGTCTTC
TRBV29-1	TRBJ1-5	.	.	CSVGNRDNQPQHF	TGCAGCGTTGGGAACAGGGATAATCAGCCCCAGCATTTT
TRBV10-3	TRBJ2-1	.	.	CAISETTRSGNEQFF	TGTGCCATCAGTGAGACTACTAGGTCGGGCAATGAGCAGTTCTTC
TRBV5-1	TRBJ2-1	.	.	CASRLGRGHSYNEQFF	TGCGCCAGCAGATTGGGGCGGGGGCACTCCTACAATGAGCAGTTCTTC
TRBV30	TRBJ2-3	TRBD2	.	CAWRTAGGTDTQYF	TGTGCCTGGAGGACAGCGGGAGGTACAGATACGCAGTATTTT
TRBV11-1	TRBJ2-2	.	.	CGSSYLANTGELFF	TGTGGCAGCAGCTACCTAGCGAACACCGGGGAGTTGTTTTTT
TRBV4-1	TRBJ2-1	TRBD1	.	CASSRPGQGYNEQFF	TGCGCCAGCAGCCGCCCGGGACAGGGATACAATGAGCAGTTCTTC
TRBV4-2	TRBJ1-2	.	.	CVSSPDGQPNYGYTF	TGTGTCAGCAGCCCCGATGGACAGCCTAACTATGGCTACACCTTC
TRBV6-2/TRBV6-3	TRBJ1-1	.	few	CASSYRGGTEAFF	TGTGCCAGCAGTTACCGGGGAGGAACTGAAGCTTTCTTT
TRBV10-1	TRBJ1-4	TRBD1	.	CASSESPTGREKLFF	TGCGCCAGCAGTGAGTCCCCGACAGGGCGAGAAAAACTGTTTTTT
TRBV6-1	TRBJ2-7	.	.	CASSAPSPVSYEQYF	TGTGCCAGCAGTGCCCCCTCGCCGGTATCCTACGAGCAGTACTTC
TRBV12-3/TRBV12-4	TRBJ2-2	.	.	CARRPRWTGELFF	TGTGCCAGAAGGCCCAGGTGGACCGGGGAGCTGTTTTTT
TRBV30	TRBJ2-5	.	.	CAWSVWHRVSEKETQYF	TGTGCCTGGAGTGTATGGCATCGGGTCAGCGAGAAAGAGACCCAGTACTTC
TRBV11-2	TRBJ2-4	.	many	CASSPRGLNLYF	TGTGCCAGCAGCCCACGGGGTTTGAACTTGTACTTC
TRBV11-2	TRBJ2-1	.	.	CASSSSSGRCNEQFF	TGTGCCAGCAGCTCCTCGTCGGGGCGGTGCAATGAGCAGTTCTTC
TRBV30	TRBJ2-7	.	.	CAWSGGMRRDEQYF	TGTGCCTGGAGTGGAGGAATGCGGAGGGACGAGCAGTACTTC
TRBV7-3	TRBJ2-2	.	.	CASSPRYANTGELFF	TGTGCCAGCAGCCCCCGGTACGCCAACACCGGGGAGCTGTTTTTT
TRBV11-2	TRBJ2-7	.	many	CASSGDGYEQYF	TGTGCCAGCAGCGGGGACGGATACGAGCAGTACTTC
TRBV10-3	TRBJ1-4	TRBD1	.	CAISGGTGANEKLFF	TGTGCCATCAGTGGGGGGACAGGGGCTAATGAAAAACTGTTTTTT
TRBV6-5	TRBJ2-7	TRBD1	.	CASSYGPGQREQYF	TGTGCCAGCAGTTACGGCCCGGGACAGAGGGAGCAGTACTTC
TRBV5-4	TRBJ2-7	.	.	CASSLAPEAYEQYF	TGTGCCAGCAGCTTGGCCCCGGAAGCCTACGAGCAGTACTTC
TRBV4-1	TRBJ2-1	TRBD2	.	CASSQKVLAGVLNEQFF	TGCGCCAGCAGCCAGAAAGTGCTAGCGGGAGTACTCAATGAGCAGTTCTTC
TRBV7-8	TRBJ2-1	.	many	CASSLAEAYNEQFF	TGTGCCAGCAGCTTAGCGGAGGCCTACAATGAGCAGTTCTTC
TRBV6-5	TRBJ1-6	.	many	CASREQGGTLHF	TGTGCCAGCAGGGAACAGGGTGGCACCCTCCACTTT
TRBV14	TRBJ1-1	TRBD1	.	CASSQTSWDRGTAFF	TGTGCCAGCAGCCAAACCTCCTGGGACAGGGGTACAGCTTTCTTC
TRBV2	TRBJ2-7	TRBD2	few	CASTGGRSYEQYF	TGTGCCAGCACCGGCGGGAGGAGTTACGAGCAGTACTTC
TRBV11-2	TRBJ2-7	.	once	CVSSLCGSSYEQYF	TGTGTCAGCAGCTTATGCGGAAGCTCCTACGAGCAGTACTTC
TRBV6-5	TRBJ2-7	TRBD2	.	CASPFRRESGRAEEQYF	TGTGCCAGCCCATTCCGTCGGGAGAGCGGGAGGGCTGAAGAGCAGTACTTC
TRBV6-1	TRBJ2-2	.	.	CASSLTGYSPNTRELFF	TGTGCCAGCAGTTTAACAGGGTACTCGCCCAACACCAGGGAGCTGTTTTTT
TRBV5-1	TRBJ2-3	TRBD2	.	CASSPSAGEADTQYF	TGCGCCAGCAGCCCCTCAGCGGGAGAGGCAGATACGCAGTATTTT
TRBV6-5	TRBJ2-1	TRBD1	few	CASSYTGGGYNEQFF	TGTGCCAGCAGTTACACAGGGGGCGGCTACAATGAGCAGTTCTTC
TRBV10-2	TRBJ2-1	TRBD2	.	CASRQGLEYNEQFF	TGCGCCAGCCGACAAGGACTAGAGTACAATGAGCAGTTCTTC
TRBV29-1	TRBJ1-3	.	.	CIVDLQGPGNTIYF	TGCATCGTCGATTTACAGGGCCCTGGAAACACCATATATTTT
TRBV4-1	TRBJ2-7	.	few	CASSHQRLSGAVTYEQYF	TGCGCCAGCAGCCACCAGCGACTTTCAGGCGCGGTCACCTACGAGCAGTACTTC
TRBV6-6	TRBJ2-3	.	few	CASSYGQIDTQYF	TGTGCCAGCAGTTACGGACAGATAGATACGCAGTATTTT
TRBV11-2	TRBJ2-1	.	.	CANSLRGASYNEQFF	TGTGCCAACAGCTTGAGAGGGGCTTCCTACAATGAGCAGTTCTTC
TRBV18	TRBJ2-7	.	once	CASSQDREVLGSYEQYF	TGTGCCAGTTCACAAGACAGGGAGGTCCTCGGATCCTACGAGCAGTACTTC
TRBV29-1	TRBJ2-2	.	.	CSVEVGGTNTGELFF	TGCAGCGTTGAAGTGGGCGGGACGAACACCGGGGAGCTGTTTTTT